This entry lists 25 T cell receptor beta chains sequenced from one sample in a study of response to subunit inactivated influenza vaccine. One entry per CDR3 protein results from TCRdb running MiXCR on the RT-PCR reads. The repertoire holds around 760,000 distinct CDR3 sequences, with more than 11% as singletons. The material was PBMCs from blood, obtained 14 to 15 days before vaccination. The receptors derive from a man in his forties or fifties who received an inactivated influenza vaccine.

The V call is TRBV20-1, the J call TRBJ2-7, with D maybe TRBD1 (5 bases). Deletions cut 3 bases from V and 9 bases from J, with 15 bases between. In germline, CDR1 is DFQATT, CDR2 SNEGSKA (reference sequence). The CDR3 loop spans 12 amino acids. The CDR3 reads CSASSGIAVQYF. As DNA, the CDR3 is TGCAGTGCTAGCTCAGGGATTGCGGTGCAGTACTTC.

The sample holds a few counts of this clonotype. At one of its ends the junction is not consistent with the germline gene, which may arise from a read error. This chain links TRBV7-9 with TRBJ2-1; 8 positions agree with TRBD2. The germline CDR1 and CDR2 sequences are SEHNR and FQNEAQ (reference sequence). The CDR3 contains 12 residues. The CDR3 region is CASSFPRGGLVF. The CDR3 DNA reads as TGTGCCAGCAGTTTTCCACGGGGGGGCCTGGTCTTC.

CDR3 nucleotide sequence: TGTGCCAGCAGCTTGGAAGGGGGGGACCAGTACTTC. This translates into CASSLEGGDQYF. The chain links TRBV5-4 to TRBJ2-5, with a weak D call TRBD2 (7 bases). Trimming shortened V by 0 bases and J by 10 bases, and 10 bases separated the two germline ends. The CDR3 contains 12 residues. CDR1 is SGHNT and CDR2 is YYREEE in the germline V gene (reference sequence).

This clonotype was seen a handful of times. The V gene is TRBV4-3, the J gene TRBJ2-2; D possibly corresponds to TRBD2 (5 bases). Trimming left V 4 bases short and J 8 bases short, with 8 bases between. The V gene's germline CDR1 is LGHNA and CDR2 YSLEER. There are 12 residues in the CDR3. The CDR3 region has the DNA TGCGCCAGCAGCCCGGGATGGGGGGAGCTGTTTTTT. The encoded protein is CASSPGWGELFF.

This clonotype was seen only a few times. The V call is TRBV27, the J call TRBJ2-5; D perhaps matches TRBD2 (7 bases). Looked up from germline, CDR1 is MNHEY and CDR2 is SMNVEV (reference sequence). The ends were cut back, 6 bases at V and 4 bases at J, with 15 bases in the middle. This CDR3 contains 14 residues. The CDR3 coding sequence is TGTGCCAGCAGCGCGGGGGCCCGGGGAGAGACCCAGTACTTC. Its protein product is CASSAGARGETQYF.

This clonotype turned up a few times. This rearrangement joins TRBV9 to TRBJ2-5, with D possibly TRBD1 on 5 matching bases. The germline gives CDR1 SGDLS, CDR2 YYNGEE. V was cut by 2 bases and J by 5 bases, with 10 bases left in between. The CDR3 spans 13 residues. CDR3 in DNA: TGTGCCAGCAGCGTGGACACGTTGGAGACCCAGTACTTC. Translated: CASSVDTLETQYF.

The chain recombines TRBV5-1 with TRBJ2-1; D uncertain. With 3 bases removed from V and 2 bases from J, the gap between germline ends came to 12 bases. This CDR3 is built from 15 residues. Germline V gene data show CDR1 as SGHRS and CDR2 as YFSETQ. CDR3 bases: TGCGCCAGCAGCTCGGGCTCCAGCCCCTACAATGAGCAGTTCTTC. Translating gives CASSSGSSPYNEQFF.

The V gene is TRBV5-1, the J gene TRBJ2-1; 9 positions match TRBD2. CDR1 is SGHRS and CDR2 is YFSETQ in the germline V gene. Germline trimming cut 0 bases from V and 6 bases from J; bases unmatched to any gene: 10. CDR3 size: 17 residues. As DNA, the CDR3 is TGCGCCAGCAGCTTGGAAGCCCAGCGGGGGGACCTCAATGAGCAGTTCTTC. It yields the protein CASSLEAQRGDLNEQFF.

The rearrangement uses TRBV5-1 and TRBJ2-3; 8 bases agree with TRBD1. V gave up 4 bases and J gave up 4 bases; unmatched junction bases: 8. Germline CDR1 is SGHRS and CDR2 is YFSETQ. The CDR3 runs 15 residues. The CDR3 is CASSGDGQGPDTQYF. The CDR3 DNA follows: TGCGCCAGCAGCGGGGATGGACAGGGTCCAGATACGCAGTATTTT. Full variable domain (rest looked up from reference TRBV5-1 and TRBJ2-3): KAGVTQTPRYLIKTRGQQVTLSCSPISGHRSVSWYQQTPGQGLQFLFEYFSETQRNKGNFPGRFSGRQFSNSRSEMNVSTLELGDSALYLCASSGDGQGPDTQYFGPGTRLTVL.

The table lists this clonotype with a few counts. The chain couples TRBV29-1 to TRBJ1-2, with TRBD1 identical over 8 bases. Germline V lookup: CDR1 SQVTM, CDR2 ANQGSEA. CDR3 length equals 14 residues. The J segment lost 3 bases and the V segment lost 6 bases, leaving 9 bases of the junction unmatched. The CDR3 DNA reads as TGCAGCGTGACGACAGGGGTCAATGACTATGGCTACACCTTC. Translated: CSVTTGVNDYGYTF.

This clonotype showed up just a few times. J is TRBJ2-4 and V is TRBV20-1, with 14 positions matching TRBD2. Germline trimming cut 5 bases from V and 6 bases from J; bases unmatched to any gene: 9. The germline V gene encodes CDR1 DFQATT and CDR2 SNEGSKA (reference sequence). The CDR3 totals 16 residues. The DNA for the CDR3 is TGCAGTGCTGGACTCAGACTAGCGGGGGGGGTAAACATTCAGTACTTC. Amino acids: CSAGLRLAGGVNIQYF.

The rearrangement joins TRBV6-2 or TRBV6-3 to TRBJ1-2, with no clear D. This CDR3 is built from 15 residues. CDR1 is MNHEY and CDR2 is SVGEGT in the germline V gene. Trimming left V 7 bases short and J 1 base short, with 16 bases between. The CDR3 nucleotides read TGTGCCAGCAACACCCGGACCCGAGATAACTATGGCTACACCTTC. Its protein product is CASNTRTRDNYGYTF.

The V call is TRBV24-1, the J call TRBJ2-5; D may match TRBD1 or TRBD2 (6 bases each). Germline V gene sequence: CDR1 KGHDR, CDR2 SFDVKD. Trimming cost V 5 bases and J 4 bases, with 16 bases left between them. The CDR3 sequence is 15 residues long. The CDR3 sequence is CATSGDRGGPETQYF. DNA for the CDR3: TGTGCCACCAGTGGTGACAGAGGGGGGCCAGAGACCCAGTACTTC.

The chain joins TRBV29-1 to TRBJ2-2; D call uncertain. The CDR3 has 13 amino acids. Between the trimmed V and J ends, which lost 3 bases and 3 bases, there was a span of 8 bases. The germline gives CDR1 SQVTM, CDR2 ANQGSEA. The CDR3 loop reads CSVDRSDTGELFF. The CDR3 bases are TGCAGCGTTGACAGGTCGGACACCGGGGAGCTGTTTTTT.

This clonotype was detected many times. The rearrangement joins TRBV12-3 or TRBV12-4 to TRBJ2-1; D unresolved. Deletions cut 5 bases from V and 0 bases from J, with 11 bases between. This CDR3 contains 15 residues. CDR3 amino acids: CASSLPVYSYNEQFF. CDR3 bases: TGTGCCAGCAGTCTCCCAGTGTACTCCTACAATGAGCAGTTCTTC.

This clonotype was found many times. The chain employs TRBV20-1 and TRBJ2-1, with 12 bases lining up with TRBD2. Per germline, CDR1 DFQATT and CDR2 SNEGSKA (reference sequence). CDR3 size: 13 residues. Losses at the gene ends were 8 bases for V and 7 bases for J; bases not matched to a gene: 6. CDR3 in amino acids: CSILAGGRNEQFF. CDR3 DNA: TGCAGTATTCTAGCGGGAGGGCGTAATGAGCAGTTCTTC.

The CDR3 DNA is TGTGCCAGCAGTGACCAAGGGGGTATCACAGATACGCAGTATTTT. As protein: CASSDQGGITDTQYF. V and J are TRBV6-1 and TRBJ2-3; a weak D match, TRBD1 (6 bases). This CDR3 contains 15 residues. The V and J ends lost 3 bases and 2 bases respectively, with 12 bases between them. The germline V gene has CDR1 MNHNS and CDR2 SASEGT.

This clonotype was counted between two and nine times. The chain combines TRBV5-1 with TRBJ2-1, with 16 bases lining up with TRBD2. Trimming removed 5 bases from V and 5 bases from J; junction bases left unmatched: 4. The germline CDR1 and CDR2 sequences are SGHRS and YFSETQ. The CDR3 totals 16 residues. The CDR3 nucleotides are TGCGCCAGCAGGGGGACTAGCGGGGGGGCCGACAATGAGCAGTTCTTC. This sequence encodes CASRGTSGGADNEQFF.

In DNA form, the CDR3 reads TGCAGTGCTAGAGCTGGACACATAAACACTGAAGCTTTCTTT. Its protein product is CSARAGHINTEAFF. This sequence joins TRBV20-1 and TRBJ1-1, with D possibly TRBD1 on 5 matching bases. CDR1 is DFQATT, CDR2 SNEGSKA, per germline (reference sequence). V gave up 1 base and J gave up 2 bases, with 11 bases separating them. The CDR3 totals 14 residues.

This clonotype came up a few times. This chain connects TRBV27 to TRBJ2-7; 14 bases are shared with TRBD2. Per the germline V gene, CDR1 is MNHEY and CDR2 is SMNVEV (reference sequence). With 2 bases clipped from V and 2 bases from J, the junction kept 5 bases outside the gene matches. CDR3 size: 17 residues. CDR3 sequence reads: CASSLKGLAGVTYEQYF. The CDR3 DNA reads TGTGCCAGCAGTTTAAAGGGACTAGCGGGGGTGACCTACGAGCAGTACTTC.

This chain joins TRBV7-9 and TRBJ2-1; 12 bases fit TRBD2. CDR1 and CDR2 (germline): SEHNR, FQNEAQ (reference sequence). Unmatched junction bases numbered 4, after V lost 3 bases and J lost 7 bases. This CDR3 is 15 amino acids long. The CDR3 reads CASSLQLAGGNEQFF. The CDR3 region has the DNA TGTGCCAGCAGCTTGCAACTAGCGGGAGGAAATGAGCAGTTCTTC.

This clonotype was seen only a few times. The rearrangement uses TRBV29-1 and TRBJ2-2, with D perhaps matching TRBD1 (6 bases). Trimming left V 0 bases short and J 6 bases short, with 17 bases between. Germline V gene data show CDR1 as SQVTM and CDR2 as ANQGSEA. The CDR3 runs 16 residues. CDR3 sequence (DNA): TGCAGCGTTGAAGATCCGGGACACGTCCCGGCCGGGGAGCTGTTTTTT. Its protein product is CSVEDPGHVPAGELFF.

This clonotype was observed a handful of times. The gene calls are TRBV2 and TRBJ1-3; D is perhaps TRBD1 (5 bases). The V and J ends lost 5 bases and 4 bases respectively, with 12 bases between them. Per the germline V gene, CDR1 is SNHLY and CDR2 is FYNNEI. This CDR3 comprises 14 residues. The CDR3 loop is CASSTSRGGNTIYF. In DNA, the CDR3 is TGTGCCAGCAGTACTTCAAGGGGCGGAAACACCATATATTTT.

This clonotype was observed a few times. V gene TRBV6-5 combines with J gene TRBJ2-7, with 9 nucleotides matching TRBD1. From germline, CDR1 is MNHEY and CDR2 SVGAGI. V dropped 0 bases and J dropped 6; count of bases not matched to a gene: 6. CDR3 length equals 15 residues. Here the CDR3 reads CASSYSGDRVTEQYF. In nucleotides, the CDR3 is TGTGCCAGCAGTTACTCGGGGGACAGGGTGACCGAGCAGTACTTC.

This clonotype was found a few times. This rearrangement joins TRBV2 to TRBJ1-4, with D maybe TRBD1 (5 bases). V was clipped by 2 bases and J by 8 bases, with 9 bases between them. Germline V gene data show CDR1 as SNHLY and CDR2 as FYNNEI. The CDR3 runs to 13 residues. CDR3 coding DNA: TGTGCCAGCAGTGAACGCAGGGTGGAAAAACTGTTTTTT. Protein sequence: CASSERRVEKLFF.